This TCR beta chain was identified in a study of cytomegalovirus exposure and HLA in healthy donors. General observations from the study: Within a later analysis, the majority of CMV-associated TCR beta chains appeared HLA-restricted.

On this clone: Its antigen is not identified.

This PCR relied on a set of 60 Vbeta primers and 13 Jbeta primers. The table came from immunoSEQ multiplex PCR; TCRdb's copy has only in-frame clones and leaves some out. Across around 200,000 clones, the top ten clones capture 0.9% to 1.4% of the sample. V trimming: 4 bases; J trimming: 2 bases; junction bases outside the gene matches: 8. The germline V gene encodes CDR1 MNHNS and CDR2 SASEGT. This CDR3 is built from 16 residues. The J gene is TRBJ2-7, the V gene TRBV6-1; 10 nucleotides align to TRBD1. The receptor was isolated from a girl aged 2-9 years in good health and CMV-seropositive. Sequencing was carried out using PBMCs. The CDR3 region has the DNA TGTGCCAGCAGTGGAGTCCCGGGACAGGGGACCTACGAGCAGTACTTC. The encoded protein is CASSGVPGQGTYEQYF.